This is a list of T cell receptor beta chains from one sample in a study of blood T cell repertoires in COVID-19. Libraries were prepared by immunoSEQ multiplex PCR; TCRdb keeps only in-frame clonotypes and omits some of them. Of tens of thousands of clones listed, 87% are singletons. Sequenced material: peripheral blood. The receptors were sampled from a human donor in a cohort sampled during active COVID-19. Each CDR3 is given with its conserved first and last residue. Fields, in order: D gene, clone size, CDR3 length, J gene, V gene, CDR3 protein, CDR3 DNA. The D gene is left open where the match is weak. A row's size may be missing; if present it is once, few, many or a size class.

D: -; size: -; length: 12; J: TRBJ1-1; V: TRBV12-3/TRBV12-4; CDR3: CASTGGRTEAFF; DNA: TGTGCCAGCACGGGGGGGAGGACTGAAGCTTTCTTT
D: TRBD1; size: -; length: 13; J: TRBJ2-2; V: TRBV5-1; CDR3: CASSWDSPGELFF; DNA: TGCGCCAGCAGCTGGGACAGCCCCGGGGAGCTGTTTTTT
D: -; size: once; length: 12; J: TRBJ1-4; V: TRBV27; CDR3: CASSPPGEKLFF; DNA: TGTGCCAGCAGTCCACCGGGGGAAAAACTGTTTTTT
D: TRBD2; size: -; length: 16; J: TRBJ2-7; V: TRBV7-6; CDR3: CASSLGSSGRSYEQYF; DNA: TGTGCCAGCAGCTTAGGCTCTAGCGGGCGGTCCTACGAGCAGTACTTC
D: TRBD2; size: once; length: 17; J: TRBJ2-1; V: TRBV19; CDR3: CASSGTSGSTADNEQFF; DNA: TGTGCCAGTAGTGGGACTAGCGGGAGCACGGCGGACAATGAGCAGTTCTTC
D: -; size: once; length: 13; J: TRBJ1-2; V: TRBV28; CDR3: CASSIPQYYGYTF; DNA: TGTGCCAGCAGTATACCACAGTACTATGGCTACACCTTC
D: TRBD1; size: -; length: 14; J: TRBJ1-1; V: TRBV4-1; CDR3: CASSLQTGTTEAFF; DNA: TGCGCCAGCAGCCTCCAGACAGGGACCACTGAAGCTTTCTTT
D: TRBD2; size: -; length: 16; J: TRBJ2-1; V: TRBV29-1; CDR3: CSVAMPGLAGGDEQFF; DNA: TGCAGCGTCGCAATGCCGGGACTAGCGGGAGGGGATGAGCAGTTCTTC
D: -; size: -; length: 16; J: TRBJ1-5; V: TRBV15; CDR3: CATSRARPGGNQPQHF; DNA: TGTGCCACCAGCAGAGCCAGACCCGGAGGCAATCAGCCCCAGCATTTT
D: -; size: -; length: 14; J: TRBJ2-7; V: TRBV3-1/TRBV3-2; CDR3: CASSQEGGNYEQYF; DNA: TGTGCCAGCAGCCAAGAGGGGGGAAACTACGAGCAGTACTTC
D: -; size: -; length: 15; J: TRBJ2-1; V: TRBV27; CDR3: CASSPGPRGYNEQFF; DNA: TGTGCCAGCAGTCCCGGTCCCCGGGGGTACAATGAGCAGTTCTTC
D: -; size: few; length: 13; J: TRBJ2-7; V: TRBV3-1/TRBV3-2; CDR3: CASSPGTPYEQYF; DNA: TGTGCCAGCAGCCCCGGGACTCCCTACGAGCAGTACTTC
D: TRBD1; size: -; length: 16; J: TRBJ2-3; V: TRBV7-7; CDR3: CASSLGSGTGTDTQYF; DNA: TGTGCTAGCAGCTTAGGGTCCGGGACAGGGACCGATACGCAGTATTTT
D: TRBD2; size: -; length: 18; J: TRBJ2-6; V: TRBV27; CDR3: CASSLTSGRARGANVLTF; DNA: TGTGCCAGCAGTTTGACTAGCGGGAGGGCCCGTGGGGCCAACGTCCTGACTTTC
D: -; size: -; length: 13; J: TRBJ1-6; V: TRBV11-2; CDR3: CASSLEEGSPLHF; DNA: TGTGCCAGCAGCTTAGAAGAGGGCTCACCCCTCCACTTT
D: -; size: -; length: 14; J: TRBJ2-5; V: TRBV28; CDR3: CASSLGGGWETQYF; DNA: TGTGCCAGCAGTTTAGGGGGGGGCTGGGAGACCCAGTACTTC
D: TRBD2; size: -; length: 17; J: TRBJ2-7; V: TRBV3-1/TRBV3-2; CDR3: CASSQGASGSRFYEQYF; DNA: TGTGCCAGCAGCCAAGGGGCTAGCGGGAGTAGGTTCTACGAGCAGTACTTC
D: -; size: -; length: 12; J: TRBJ2-7; V: TRBV28; CDR3: CASSPPASEQYF; DNA: TGTGCCAGCAGTCCCCCCGCTAGCGAGCAGTACTTC
D: -; size: -; length: 13; J: TRBJ2-7; V: TRBV14; CDR3: CASSQGLVYEQYF; DNA: TGTGCCAGCAGCCAAGGACTAGTCTACGAGCAGTACTTC
D: TRBD2; size: -; length: 18; J: TRBJ2-1; V: TRBV18; CDR3: CASSPRGETSGRNNEQFF; DNA: TGTGCCAGCTCACCACGGGGGGAAACTAGCGGGAGAAACAATGAGCAGTTCTTC
D: -; size: -; length: 11; J: TRBJ2-7; V: TRBV9; CDR3: CASSAPGALYF; DNA: TGTGCCAGCAGCGCCCCAGGTGCTCTGTACTTC
D: TRBD2; size: -; length: 14; J: TRBJ2-5; V: TRBV18; CDR3: CASSPGGSRETQYF; DNA: TGTGCCAGCTCACCGGGCGGGAGTAGGGAGACCCAGTACTTC
D: TRBD1; size: -; length: 15; J: TRBJ2-7; V: TRBV6-5; CDR3: CASRPGGVSSYEQYF; DNA: TGTGCCAGCAGGCCAGGGGGAGTAAGCTCCTACGAGCAGTACTTC
D: TRBD2; size: -; length: 14; J: TRBJ2-7; V: TRBV19; CDR3: CASSQGGRTHEQYF; DNA: TGTGCCAGTAGCCAAGGCGGGAGAACCCACGAGCAGTACTTC
D: TRBD2; size: -; length: 17; J: TRBJ2-3; V: TRBV28; CDR3: CASSPRGSGRETDTQYF; DNA: TGTGCCAGCAGCCCTCGGGGTAGCGGGAGGGAGACAGATACGCAGTATTTT
D: TRBD1; size: -; length: 15; J: TRBJ1-3; V: TRBV2; CDR3: CASSAGQGKGNTIYF; DNA: TGTGCCAGCAGTGCAGGACAGGGGAAAGGAAACACCATATATTTT
D: -; size: few; length: 13; J: TRBJ1-2; V: TRBV20-1; CDR3: CSASRGAVYGYTF; DNA: TGCAGTGCTAGTAGGGGCGCAGTTTATGGCTACACCTTC
D: -; size: -; length: 15; J: TRBJ2-1; V: TRBV19; CDR3: CASTNVGGSYNEQFF; DNA: TGTGCCAGTACTAATGTCGGGGGCTCCTACAATGAGCAGTTCTTC
D: TRBD1; size: few; length: 14; J: TRBJ2-7; V: TRBV19; CDR3: CASSIGTAYYEQYF; DNA: TGTGCCAGTAGTATTGGGACAGCTTACTACGAGCAGTACTTC
D: -; size: once; length: 15; J: TRBJ2-1; V: TRBV2; CDR3: CASRAASSGRNEQFF; DNA: TGTGCCAGCAGAGCAGCCTCAAGCGGGCGTAATGAGCAGTTCTTC
D: TRBD1; size: -; length: 13; J: TRBJ1-2; V: TRBV28; CDR3: CASSTRQGGGYTF; DNA: TGTGCCAGCAGCACGAGACAGGGGGGAGGCTACACCTTC
D: -; size: -; length: 16; J: TRBJ2-2; V: TRBV9; CDR3: CASSVKGGVASGELFF; DNA: TGTGCCAGCAGCGTAAAGGGAGGAGTAGCGTCCGGGGAGCTGTTTTTT
D: -; size: -; length: 12; J: TRBJ2-1; V: TRBV11-2; CDR3: CASSLGGDEQFF; DNA: TGTGCCAGCAGCTTAGGGGGAGATGAGCAGTTCTTC
D: -; size: -; length: 17; J: TRBJ1-3; V: TRBV9; CDR3: CASSVDGFKSSGNTIYF; DNA: TGTGCCAGCAGCGTAGACGGTTTCAAGAGCTCTGGAAACACCATATATTTT
D: TRBD1; size: -; length: 14; J: TRBJ1-1; V: TRBV7-9; CDR3: CASSSTGDSGEAFF; DNA: TGTGCCAGCAGCTCCACGGGGGACAGTGGGGAAGCTTTCTTT
D: -; size: -; length: 16; J: TRBJ1-6; V: TRBV7-9; CDR3: CASSLGDSPVDSPLHF; DNA: TGTGCCAGCAGCTTAGGTGACAGTCCGGTAGATTCACCCCTCCACTTT
D: -; size: -; length: 16; J: TRBJ1-2; V: TRBV28; CDR3: CASSSTGGGRLYGYTF; DNA: TGTGCCAGCAGCTCTACCGGGGGGGGGCGTCTCTATGGCTACACCTTC
D: TRBD1; size: -; length: 15; J: TRBJ2-1; V: TRBV18; CDR3: CASSPDRGTYNEQFF; DNA: TGTGCCAGCTCACCCGACAGGGGGACATACAATGAGCAGTTCTTC
D: -; size: -; length: 14; J: TRBJ1-2; V: TRBV5-1; CDR3: CASSPGRVGYGYTF; DNA: TGCGCCAGCAGCCCAGGGAGGGTGGGATATGGCTACACCTTC
D: -; size: -; length: 10; J: TRBJ1-1; V: TRBV28; CDR3: CASTGTEAFF; DNA: TGTGCCAGCACAGGAACTGAAGCTTTCTTT
D: -; size: once; length: 15; J: TRBJ1-1; V: TRBV25-1; CDR3: CASSELGAANTEAFF; DNA: TGTGCCAGCAGTGAATTGGGGGCCGCGAACACTGAAGCTTTCTTT
D: -; size: -; length: 11; J: TRBJ2-3; V: TRBV15; CDR3: CATRQGNTQYF; DNA: TGTGCCACCCGCCAGGGGAATACGCAGTATTTT